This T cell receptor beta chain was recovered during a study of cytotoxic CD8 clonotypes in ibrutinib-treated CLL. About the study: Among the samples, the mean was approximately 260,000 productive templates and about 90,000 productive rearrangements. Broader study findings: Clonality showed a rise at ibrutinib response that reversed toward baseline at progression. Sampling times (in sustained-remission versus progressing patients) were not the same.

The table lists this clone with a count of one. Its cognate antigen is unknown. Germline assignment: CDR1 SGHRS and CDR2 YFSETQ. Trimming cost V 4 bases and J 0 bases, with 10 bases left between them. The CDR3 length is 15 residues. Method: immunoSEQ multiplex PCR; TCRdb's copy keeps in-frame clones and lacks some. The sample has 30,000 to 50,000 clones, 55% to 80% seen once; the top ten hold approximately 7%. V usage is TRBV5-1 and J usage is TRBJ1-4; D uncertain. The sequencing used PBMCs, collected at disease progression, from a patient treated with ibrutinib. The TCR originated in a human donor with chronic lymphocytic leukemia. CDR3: CASSRTGATNEKLFF. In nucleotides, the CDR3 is TGCGCCAGCAGCCGGACGGGAGCAACTAATGAAAAACTGTTTTTT.